These 17 T cell receptor beta chains share one sample of origin, sequenced in a study of PD-1 blockade in classical Hodgkin lymphoma. Every patient relapsed after autologous stem cell transplantation, and brentuximab vedotin exposure varied. The table came from immunoSEQ multiplex PCR; TCRdb's copy has only in-frame clones and leaves some out. The sample has about 46,000 clones, 60% to 85% seen once. Material: peripheral blood mononuclear cells (PBMCs), obtained before the second cycle of nivolumab. Every receptor here comes from a human donor with classical Hodgkin lymphoma.

This clone has a handful of counts. The chain employs TRBV19 and TRBJ1-2; TRBD1 agrees at 7 bases. The CDR3 runs to 14 residues. In germline, CDR1 is LNHDA, CDR2 SQIVND (reference sequence). The ends lost 6 bases at V and 0 bases at J; junction bases unmatched: 4. The CDR3 DNA reads TGTGCCAGTAGATGGGGACAGACTAACTATGGCTACACCTTC. Encoded protein: CASRWGQTNYGYTF.

The chain is built from TRBV19 and TRBJ1-3; TRBD1 matches 8 bases. There are 15 residues in the CDR3. With 5 bases clipped from V and 7 bases from J, the junction kept 10 bases outside the gene matches. Germline CDR1 and CDR2: LNHDA and SQIVND (reference sequence). CDR3 bases: TGTGCCAGTAGTCTCCGGACAGGGCGAGATAACACCATATATTTT. This encodes CASSLRTGRDNTIYF.

The V and J genes are TRBV2 and TRBJ1-1; D is undetermined. Trimming pared 5 bases from V and 4 bases from J, leaving 14 bases between. Germline V gene data show CDR1 as SNHLY and CDR2 as FYNNEI. CDR3 length: 14 residues. The CDR3 DNA follows: TGTGCCAGCAGTATTACCCCCGTGGCCACTGAAGCTTTCTTT. It encodes CASSITPVATEAFF.

J is TRBJ1-6 and V is TRBV27, with D unclear. V lost 5 bases to trimming and J lost 6 bases, with 8 bases between them. Germline CDR1 reads MNHEY; CDR2 reads SMNVEV (reference sequence). The CDR3 loop spans 13 amino acids. The CDR3, as DNA: TGTGCCAGCAGTGCCAGACCTAATTCACCCCTCCACTTT. It codes for CASSARPNSPLHF.

The rearrangement joins TRBV5-4 to TRBJ1-1; D is ambiguous. The V end was cut by 0 bases, the J end by 4 bases, with 7 bases between. The CDR3 contains 13 residues. Looked up from germline, CDR1 is SGHNT and CDR2 is YYREEE (reference sequence). CDR3: CASSLGFGTEAFF. Written as DNA, the CDR3 is TGTGCCAGCAGCTTGGGCTTTGGCACTGAAGCTTTCTTT.

The genes are TRBV27 and TRBJ1-4; D remains ambiguous. V gave up 2 bases and J gave up 4 bases, with 20 bases separating them. The CDR3 contains 18 residues. Germline CDR1 is MNHEY and CDR2 is SMNVEV (reference sequence). The CDR3 sequence: CASSLVPGLGGGNEKLFF. CDR3 nucleotides: TGTGCCAGCAGTTTAGTCCCGGGGTTGGGAGGCGGTAATGAAAAACTGTTTTTT.

The chain carries TRBV28 and TRBJ1-2; unclear D gene. Germline CDR1 and CDR2: MDHEN and SYDVKM. CDR3 size: 12 residues. V shed 10 bases and J shed 4 bases, with 13 bases lying between them. The DNA for the CDR3 is TGTGCCACCAATAGGGTCCCCTATGGCTACACCTTC. It translates to CATNRVPYGYTF.

The chain carries TRBV5-6 and TRBJ2-4, with 7 bases aligning to TRBD2. Trimming took 4 bases from V and 8 from J; bases not matched to a gene: 9. The CDR3 has 14 amino acids. CDR1 and CDR2 from the germline V gene are SGHDT and YYEEEE. Written as DNA, the CDR3 is TGTGCCAGCAGCCCAGGACTAGTTTCGGACATTCAGTACTTC. Translation: CASSPGLVSDIQYF.

This chain connects TRBV27 to TRBJ1-2; TRBD1 might be the D (6 bases). V lost 2 bases, J lost 2 bases, and 9 bases lay in between. Germline lookup yields CDR1 MNHEY and CDR2 SMNVEV (reference sequence). The CDR3 runs to 14 residues. CDR3 sequence reads: CASSLVGQNYGYTF. The CDR3 DNA reads TGTGCCAGCAGTTTAGTAGGACAGAACTATGGCTACACCTTC.

This clone occurred a few times. The chain carries TRBV19 and TRBJ1-2; 10 bases agree with TRBD1. From germline, CDR1 is LNHDA and CDR2 SQIVND (reference sequence). CDR3 length: 14 amino acids. V shed 7 bases and J 4 bases; nucleotides not matched to a gene: 6. CDR3 nucleotides: TGTGCCAGTACCCATTGGGACAGGGGCTATGGCTACACCTTC. This gives the protein CASTHWDRGYGYTF. Supplemented by reference TRBV19 and TRBJ1-2, the full variable domain reads DGGITQSPKYLFRKEGQNVTLSCEQNLNHDAMYWYRQDPGQGLRLIYYSQIVNDFQKGDIAEGYSVSREKKESFPLTVTSAQKNPTAFYLCASTHWDRGYGYTFGSGTRLTVV.

The chain is built from TRBV12-2 and TRBJ1-6; the table's D gene call, TRBD1, was not cross checked with the DNA. TRBV12-2 represents a pseudogene. The CDR3 runs to 15 residues. The CDR3 spells CASRSRNRGASPLHF. The CDR3 DNA reads as TGTGCAAGTCGCTCCAGGAACAGGGGAGCCTCACCCCTCCACTTT.

This clone was observed a handful of times. This chain links TRBV11-2 with TRBJ1-1, with no clear D. The V gene lost 5 bases and the J gene lost 10 bases, with 26 bases spanning the gap. This CDR3 contains 16 residues. Germline assignment: CDR1 SGHAT and CDR2 FQNNGV. CDR3 sequence: CASSIGPLGIPRRAFF. The CDR3 region has the DNA TGTGCCAGCAGCATTGGCCCACTCGGGATTCCTCGGAGAGCTTTCTTT.

The rearrangement joins TRBV6-4 to TRBJ2-6; 8 positions match TRBD2. Looked up from germline, CDR1 is MRHNA and CDR2 is SNTAGT. CDR3 length equals 17 residues. The V segment lost 2 bases and the J segment 2 bases; nucleotides outside the gene matches: 5. The CDR3 spells CASSDRSGGTGANVLTF. As DNA, the CDR3 is TGTGCCAGCAGTGACCGTTCGGGGGGGACTGGGGCCAACGTCCTGACTTTC.

This sequence joins TRBV29-1 and TRBJ1-1, with D unresolved. From germline, CDR1 is SQVTM and CDR2 ANQGSEA. Trimming pared 7 bases from V and 0 bases from J, leaving 9 bases between. The CDR3 loop spans 12 amino acids. CDR3 DNA: TGCAGCGCTTCAGTTATGAACACTGAAGCTTTCTTT. This codes for CSASVMNTEAFF.

The rearrangement joins TRBV12-5 to TRBJ2-7; D is perhaps TRBD2 (6 bases). This CDR3 comprises 14 residues. Trimming took off 5 bases at V and 2 bases at J, with 13 bases between the two ends. From germline, CDR1 is LGHNT and CDR2 FRNRAP. The CDR3 here is CASGLRDSAYEQYF. CDR3 DNA: TGTGCTAGTGGTCTTCGGGACTCAGCCTACGAGCAGTACTTC.

This sequence joins TRBV5-5 and TRBJ2-3, with a weak D call TRBD1 (6 bases). This CDR3 has 15 residues. Germline V gene lookup returns CDR1 SGHKS and CDR2 YYEKEE (reference sequence). V lost 2 bases to trimming and J lost 4 bases, with 14 bases between them. The CDR3 loop is CASSLPRDRSDTQYF. In DNA form, the CDR3 reads TGTGCCAGCAGCTTACCCCGCGACAGGTCAGATACGCAGTATTTT.

The V call is TRBV4-2, the J call TRBJ2-5; the match to TRBD2 covers 11 bases. CDR1 LGHNA and CDR2 YNFKEQ come from the germline V gene. With V trimmed by 4 bases and J by 3 bases, 4 bases remained unmatched. CDR3 length equals 15 residues. CDR3 loop: CASSRLGLAEETQYF. In nucleotides, the CDR3 is TGTGCCAGCAGCCGTTTGGGACTAGCGGAAGAGACCCAGTACTTC.